This T cell receptor beta chain was sequenced for a study of blood T cell repertoires in COVID-19. For the study at large: COVID-19 samples, acute and convalescent, were from the United States, Italy and Spain. T cells, B-cell-depleted T cells, or PBMCs provided the cDNA or gDNA that served as material.

CDR3 length: 15 amino acids. In germline, CDR1 is SNHLY, CDR2 FYNNEI. The V gene lost 5 bases and the J gene lost 6 bases, with 17 bases spanning the gap. Original data processing: Amplified reference gene primers provided the basis for estimating nucleated cell counts. Sequenced by immunoSEQ multiplex PCR; TCRdb stores in-frame clones only, minus some. V and J calls and clone size are given by that table; D and trimming were obtained from the DNA. In the table there are approximately 70,000 clones, 88% of which are singletons. The source of this sequence is a woman in her sixties or seventies with acute or convalescent COVID-19. The chain is built from TRBV2 and TRBJ1-5, with D tentatively TRBD1 (5 bases). Input material: peripheral blood. CDR3 region: CASSSFTGMGQPQHF. Written as DNA, the CDR3 is TGTGCCAGCAGTTCTTTTACAGGTATGGGTCAGCCCCAGCATTTT.